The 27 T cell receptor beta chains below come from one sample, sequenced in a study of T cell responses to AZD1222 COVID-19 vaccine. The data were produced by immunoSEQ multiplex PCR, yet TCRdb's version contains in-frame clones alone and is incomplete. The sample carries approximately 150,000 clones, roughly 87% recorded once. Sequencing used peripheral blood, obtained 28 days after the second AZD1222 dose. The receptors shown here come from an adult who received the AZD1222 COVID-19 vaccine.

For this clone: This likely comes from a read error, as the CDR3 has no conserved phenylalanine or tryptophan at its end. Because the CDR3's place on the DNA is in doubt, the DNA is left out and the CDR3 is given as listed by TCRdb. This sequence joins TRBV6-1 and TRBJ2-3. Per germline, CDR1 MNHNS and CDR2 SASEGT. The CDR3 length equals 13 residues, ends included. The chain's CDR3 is CASSDTGLPAQSP.

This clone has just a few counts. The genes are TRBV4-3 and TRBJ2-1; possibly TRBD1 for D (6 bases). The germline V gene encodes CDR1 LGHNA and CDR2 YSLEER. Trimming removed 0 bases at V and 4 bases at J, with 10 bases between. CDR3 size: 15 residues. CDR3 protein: CASSQDTGIYNEQFF. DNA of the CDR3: TGCGCCAGCAGCCAAGATACAGGGATTTACAATGAGCAGTTCTTC.

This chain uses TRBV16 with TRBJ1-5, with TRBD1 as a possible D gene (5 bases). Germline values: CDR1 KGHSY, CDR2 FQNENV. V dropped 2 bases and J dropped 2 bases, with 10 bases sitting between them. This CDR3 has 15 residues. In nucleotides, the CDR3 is TGTGCCAGCAGCCAAATCCGGGGGGGCAATCAGCCCCAGCATTTT. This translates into CASSQIRGGNQPQHF. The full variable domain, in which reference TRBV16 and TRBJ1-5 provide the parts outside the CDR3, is GEEVAQTPKHLVRGEGQKAKLYCAPIKGHSYVFWYQQVLKNEFKFLISFQNENVFDETGMPKERFSAKCLPNSPCSLEIQATKLEDSAVYFCASSQIRGGNQPQHFGDGTRLSIL.

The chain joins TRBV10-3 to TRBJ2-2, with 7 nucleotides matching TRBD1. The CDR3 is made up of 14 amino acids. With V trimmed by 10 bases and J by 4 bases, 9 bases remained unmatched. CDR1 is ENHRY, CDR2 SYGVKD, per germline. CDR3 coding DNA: TGTGCCAACTCCGACAGGGCGGGCACCGGGGAGCTGTTTTTT. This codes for CANSDRAGTGELFF.

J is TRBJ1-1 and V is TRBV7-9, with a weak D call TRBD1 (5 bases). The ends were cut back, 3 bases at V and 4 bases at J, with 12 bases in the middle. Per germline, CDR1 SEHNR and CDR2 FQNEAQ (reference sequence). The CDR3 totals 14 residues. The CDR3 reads CASSFPQGTTEAFF. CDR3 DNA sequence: TGTGCCAGCAGCTTCCCCCAAGGGACCACTGAAGCTTTCTTT.

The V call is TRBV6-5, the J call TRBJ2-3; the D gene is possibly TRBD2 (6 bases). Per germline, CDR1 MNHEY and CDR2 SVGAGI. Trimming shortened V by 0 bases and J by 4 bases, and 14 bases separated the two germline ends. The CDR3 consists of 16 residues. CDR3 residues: CASSYSGGESADTQYF. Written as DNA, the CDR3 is TGTGCCAGCAGTTACTCGGGGGGAGAATCGGCAGATACGCAGTATTTT.

Written as DNA, the CDR3 is TGTGCCTGGAGTGGGGGACAGGCGGTAGAGACCCAGTACTTC. This sequence encodes CAWSGGQAVETQYF. This chain joins TRBV30 and TRBJ2-5; 8 bases map to TRBD1. Per germline, CDR1 GTSNPN and CDR2 SVGIG (reference sequence). Trimming at V came to 1 base and at J to 4 bases, leaving 5 bases not matched to a gene. The CDR3 length is 14 residues.

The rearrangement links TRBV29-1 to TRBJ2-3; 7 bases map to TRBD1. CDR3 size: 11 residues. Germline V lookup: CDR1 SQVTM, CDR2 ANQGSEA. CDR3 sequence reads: CSTGSTDTQYF. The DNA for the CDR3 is TGCTCGACAGGGAGCACAGATACGCAGTATTTT.

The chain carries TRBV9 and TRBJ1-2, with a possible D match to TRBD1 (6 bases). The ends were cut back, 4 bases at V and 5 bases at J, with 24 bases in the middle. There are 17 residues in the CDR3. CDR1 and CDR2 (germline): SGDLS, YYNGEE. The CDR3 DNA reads TGTGCCAGCAGCTCGCACAAAGGACAGTCCTCGAGGTATGGCTACACCTTC. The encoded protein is CASSSHKGQSSRYGYTF.

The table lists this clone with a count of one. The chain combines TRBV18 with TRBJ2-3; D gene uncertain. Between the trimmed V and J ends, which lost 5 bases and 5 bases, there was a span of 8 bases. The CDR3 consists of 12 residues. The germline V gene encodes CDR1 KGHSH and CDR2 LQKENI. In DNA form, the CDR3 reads TGTGCCAGCTCATCATATTTAGATACGCAGTATTTT. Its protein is CASSSYLDTQYF. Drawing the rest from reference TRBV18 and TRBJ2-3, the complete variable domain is NAGVMQNPRHLVRRRGQEARLRCSPMKGHSHVYWYRQLPEEGLKFMVYLQKENIIDESGMPKERFSAEFPKEGPSILRIQQVVRGDSAAYFCASSSYLDTQYFGPGTRLTVL.

The CDR3 DNA sequence: TGTGCCAGCAGCTTAGGATACCGACTAGTTAATGAGCAGTTCTTC. This codes for CASSLGYRLVNEQFF. The chain joins TRBV7-9 to TRBJ2-1, with D perhaps matching TRBD2 (6 bases). Germline V gene sequence: CDR1 SEHNR, CDR2 FQNEAQ (reference sequence). The V and J ends lost 1 base and 7 bases respectively, with 14 bases between them. The CDR3 totals 15 residues.

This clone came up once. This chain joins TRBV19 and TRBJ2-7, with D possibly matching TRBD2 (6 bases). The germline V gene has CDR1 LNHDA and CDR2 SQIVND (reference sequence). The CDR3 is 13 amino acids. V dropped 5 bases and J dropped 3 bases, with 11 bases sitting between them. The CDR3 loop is CASSAGYNYEQYF. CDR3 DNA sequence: TGTGCCAGTAGTGCGGGATACAACTACGAGCAGTACTTC. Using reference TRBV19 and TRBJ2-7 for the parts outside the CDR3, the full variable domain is DGGITQSPKYLFRKEGQNVTLSCEQNLNHDAMYWYRQDPGQGLRLIYYSQIVNDFQKGDIAEGYSVSREKKESFPLTVTSAQKNPTAFYLCASSAGYNYEQYFGPGTRLTVT.

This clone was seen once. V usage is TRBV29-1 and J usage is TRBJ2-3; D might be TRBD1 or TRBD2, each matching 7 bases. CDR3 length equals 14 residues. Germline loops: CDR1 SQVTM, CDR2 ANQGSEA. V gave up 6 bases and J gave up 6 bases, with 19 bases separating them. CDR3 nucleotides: TGCAGCGTACCCGACAGGGAGGGGGTGGATACGCAGTATTTT. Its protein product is CSVPDREGVDTQYF.

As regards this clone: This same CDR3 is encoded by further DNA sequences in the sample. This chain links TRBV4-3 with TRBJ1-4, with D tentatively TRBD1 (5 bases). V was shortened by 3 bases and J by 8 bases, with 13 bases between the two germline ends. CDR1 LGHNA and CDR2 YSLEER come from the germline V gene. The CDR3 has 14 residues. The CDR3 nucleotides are TGCGCCAGCAGCCAGGGGCAGGGTGGGGAAAAACTGTTTTTT. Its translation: CASSQGQGGEKLFF.

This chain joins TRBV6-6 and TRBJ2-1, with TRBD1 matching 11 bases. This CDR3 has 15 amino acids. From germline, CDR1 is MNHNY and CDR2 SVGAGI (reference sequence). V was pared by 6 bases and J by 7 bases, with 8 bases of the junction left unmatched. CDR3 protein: CASSSGTGGRNEQFF. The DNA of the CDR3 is TGTGCCAGCAGCTCCGGGACAGGGGGGAGAAATGAGCAGTTCTTC.

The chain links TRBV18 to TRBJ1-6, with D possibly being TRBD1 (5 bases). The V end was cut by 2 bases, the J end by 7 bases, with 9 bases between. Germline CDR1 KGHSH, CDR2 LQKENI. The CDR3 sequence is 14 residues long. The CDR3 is CASSPRQPNSPLHF. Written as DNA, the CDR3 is TGTGCCAGCTCACCAAGACAGCCGAATTCACCCCTCCACTTT.

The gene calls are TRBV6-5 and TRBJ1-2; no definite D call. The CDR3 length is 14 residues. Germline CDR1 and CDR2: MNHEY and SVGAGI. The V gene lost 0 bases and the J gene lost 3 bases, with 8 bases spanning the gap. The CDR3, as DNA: TGTGCCAGCAGTTACTCGGGCTTCGACTATGGCTACACCTTC. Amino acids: CASSYSGFDYGYTF.

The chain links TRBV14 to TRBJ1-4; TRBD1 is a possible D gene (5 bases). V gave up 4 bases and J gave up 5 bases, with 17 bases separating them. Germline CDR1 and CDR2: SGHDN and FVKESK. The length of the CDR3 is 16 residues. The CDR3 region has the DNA TGTGCCAGCAGCCTAACAGCACCGGGGGTGAATGAAAAACTGTTTTTT. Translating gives CASSLTAPGVNEKLFF.

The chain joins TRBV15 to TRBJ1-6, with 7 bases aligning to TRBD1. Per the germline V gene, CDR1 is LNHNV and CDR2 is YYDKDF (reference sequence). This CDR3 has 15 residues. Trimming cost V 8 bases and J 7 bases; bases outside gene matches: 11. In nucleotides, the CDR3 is TGTGCCACCTCCGCCTCCGGGACAGCGAATTCACCCCTCCACTTT. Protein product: CATSASGTANSPLHF. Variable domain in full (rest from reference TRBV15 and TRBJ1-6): DAMVIQNPRYQVTQFGKPVTLSCSQTLNHNVMYWYQQKSSQAPKLLFHYYDKDFNNEADTPDNFQSRRPNTSFCFLDIRSPGLGDTAMYLCATSASGTANSPLHFGNGTRLTVT.

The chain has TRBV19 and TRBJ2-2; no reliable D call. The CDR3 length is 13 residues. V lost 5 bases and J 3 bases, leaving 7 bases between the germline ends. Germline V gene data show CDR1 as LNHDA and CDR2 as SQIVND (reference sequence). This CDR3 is CASSSLYTGELFF. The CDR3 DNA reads TGTGCCAGTAGTTCTCTCTACACCGGGGAGCTGTTTTTT.

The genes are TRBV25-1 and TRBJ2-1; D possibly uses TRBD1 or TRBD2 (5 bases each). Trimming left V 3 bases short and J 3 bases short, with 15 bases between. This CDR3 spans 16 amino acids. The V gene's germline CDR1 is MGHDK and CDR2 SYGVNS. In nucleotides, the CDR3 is TGTGCCAGCAGTGACCATCTCCGGGACCGCTACAATGAGCAGTTCTTC. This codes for CASSDHLRDRYNEQFF.

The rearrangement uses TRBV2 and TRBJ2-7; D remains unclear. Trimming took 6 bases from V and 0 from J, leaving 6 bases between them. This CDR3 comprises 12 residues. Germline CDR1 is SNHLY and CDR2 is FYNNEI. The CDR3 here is CASRWDSYEQYF. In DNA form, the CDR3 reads TGTGCCAGCAGGTGGGACTCCTACGAGCAGTACTTC.

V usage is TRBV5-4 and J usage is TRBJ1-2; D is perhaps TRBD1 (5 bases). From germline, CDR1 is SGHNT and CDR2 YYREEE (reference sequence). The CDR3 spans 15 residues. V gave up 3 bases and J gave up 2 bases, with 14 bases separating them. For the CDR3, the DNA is TGTGCCAGCAGCTACCGCGAGGCAGGGAACTATGGCTACACCTTC. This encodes CASSYREAGNYGYTF.

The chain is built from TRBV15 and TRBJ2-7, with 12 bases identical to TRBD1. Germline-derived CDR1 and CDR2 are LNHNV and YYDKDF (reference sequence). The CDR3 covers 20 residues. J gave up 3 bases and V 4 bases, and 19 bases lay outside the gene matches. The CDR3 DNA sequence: TGTGCCACCAGCATTAGTTCACCGGGACAGGGGGCCCCGTCGGACTACGAGCAGTACTTC. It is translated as CATSISSPGQGAPSDYEQYF.

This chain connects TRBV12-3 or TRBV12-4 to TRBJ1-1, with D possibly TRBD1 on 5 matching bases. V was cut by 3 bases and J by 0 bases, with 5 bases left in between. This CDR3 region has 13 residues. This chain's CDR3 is CASSLGVNTEAFF. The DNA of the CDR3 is TGTGCCAGCAGTTTGGGGGTGAACACTGAAGCTTTCTTT.

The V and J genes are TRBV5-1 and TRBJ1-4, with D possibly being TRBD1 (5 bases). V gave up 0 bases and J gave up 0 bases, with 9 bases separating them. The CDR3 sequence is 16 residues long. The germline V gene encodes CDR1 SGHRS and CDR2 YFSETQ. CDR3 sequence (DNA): TGCGCCAGCAGCTTGGGAACAGGTGCAACTAATGAAAAACTGTTTTTT. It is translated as CASSLGTGATNEKLFF.

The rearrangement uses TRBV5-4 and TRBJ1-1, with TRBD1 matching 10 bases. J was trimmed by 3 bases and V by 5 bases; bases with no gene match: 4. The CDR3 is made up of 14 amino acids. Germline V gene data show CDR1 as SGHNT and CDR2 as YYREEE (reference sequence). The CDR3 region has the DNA TGTGCCAGCAGGGACGGACAGGGGGACACTGAAGCTTTCTTT. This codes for CASRDGQGDTEAFF.